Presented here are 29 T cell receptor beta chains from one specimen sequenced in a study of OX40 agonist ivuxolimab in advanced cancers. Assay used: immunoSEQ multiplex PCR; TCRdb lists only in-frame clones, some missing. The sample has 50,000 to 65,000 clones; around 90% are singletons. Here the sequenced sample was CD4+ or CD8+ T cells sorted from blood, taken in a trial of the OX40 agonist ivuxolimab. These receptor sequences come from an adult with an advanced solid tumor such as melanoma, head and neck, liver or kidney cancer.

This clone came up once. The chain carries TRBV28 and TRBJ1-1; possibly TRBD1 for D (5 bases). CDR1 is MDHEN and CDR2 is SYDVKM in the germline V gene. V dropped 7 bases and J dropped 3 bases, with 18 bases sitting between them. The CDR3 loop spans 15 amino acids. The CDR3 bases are TGTGCCAGCACCCCAGGGTTTATTTCGGACACTGAAGCTTTCTTT. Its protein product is CASTPGFISDTEAFF.

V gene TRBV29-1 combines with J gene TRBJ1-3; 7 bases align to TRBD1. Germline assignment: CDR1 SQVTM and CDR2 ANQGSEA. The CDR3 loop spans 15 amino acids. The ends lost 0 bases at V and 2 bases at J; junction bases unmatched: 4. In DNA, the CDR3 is TGCAGCGTTGAAGATACCGGGACAGCTGGAAACACCATATATTTT. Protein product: CSVEDTGTAGNTIYF.

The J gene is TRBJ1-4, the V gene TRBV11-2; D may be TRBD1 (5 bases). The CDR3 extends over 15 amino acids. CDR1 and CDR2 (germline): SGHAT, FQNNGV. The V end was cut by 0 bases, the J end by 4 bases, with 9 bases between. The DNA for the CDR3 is TGTGCCAGCAGCTTAGAGGGGGGGATTAATGAAAAACTGTTTTTT. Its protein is CASSLEGGINEKLFF.

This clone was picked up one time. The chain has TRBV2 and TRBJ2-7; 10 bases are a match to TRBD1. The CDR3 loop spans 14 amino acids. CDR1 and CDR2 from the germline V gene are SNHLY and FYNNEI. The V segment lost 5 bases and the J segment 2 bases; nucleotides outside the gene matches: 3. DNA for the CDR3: TGTGCCAGCAGTTCGGGACAGGGGCCCTACGAGCAGTACTTC. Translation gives CASSSGQGPYEQYF.

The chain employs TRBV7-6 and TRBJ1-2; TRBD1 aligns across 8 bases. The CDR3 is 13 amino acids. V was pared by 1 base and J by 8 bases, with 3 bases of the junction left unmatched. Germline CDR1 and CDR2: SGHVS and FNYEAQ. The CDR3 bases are TGTGCCAGCAGCTTAGGGACAGGGTTGGGCTACACCTTC. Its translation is CASSLGTGLGYTF.

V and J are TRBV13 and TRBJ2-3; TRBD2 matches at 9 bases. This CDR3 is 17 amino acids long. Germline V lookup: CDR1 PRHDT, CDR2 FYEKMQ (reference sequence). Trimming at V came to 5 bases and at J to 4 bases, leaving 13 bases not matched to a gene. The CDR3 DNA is TGTGCCAGCAGCACCCCAGCTAGCGGGATCGTAGCAGATACGCAGTATTTT. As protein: CASSTPASGIVADTQYF.

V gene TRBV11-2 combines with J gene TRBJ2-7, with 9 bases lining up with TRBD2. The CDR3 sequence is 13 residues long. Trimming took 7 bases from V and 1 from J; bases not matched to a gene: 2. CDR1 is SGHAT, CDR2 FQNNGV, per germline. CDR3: CASTLAGSYEQYF. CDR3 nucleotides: TGTGCCAGCACCCTAGCGGGATCCTACGAGCAGTACTTC.

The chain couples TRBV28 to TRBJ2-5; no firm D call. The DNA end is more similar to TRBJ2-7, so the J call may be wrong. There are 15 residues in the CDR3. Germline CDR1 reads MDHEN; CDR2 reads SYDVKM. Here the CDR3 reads CASSLLGISSYEQYF. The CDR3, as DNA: TGTGCCAGCAGTTTACTGGGGATAAGCTCCTACGAGCAGTACTTC.

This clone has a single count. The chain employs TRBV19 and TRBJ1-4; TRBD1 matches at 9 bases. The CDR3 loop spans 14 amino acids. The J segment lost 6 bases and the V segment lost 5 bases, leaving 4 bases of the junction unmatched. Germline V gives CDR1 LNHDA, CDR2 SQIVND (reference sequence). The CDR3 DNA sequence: TGTGCCAGTAGTCCCGGGACAGGGTATGAAAAACTGTTTTTT. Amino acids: CASSPGTGYEKLFF.

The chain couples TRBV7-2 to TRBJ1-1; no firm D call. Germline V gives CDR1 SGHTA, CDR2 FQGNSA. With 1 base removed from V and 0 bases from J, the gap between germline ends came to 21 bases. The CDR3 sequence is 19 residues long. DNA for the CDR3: TGTGCCAGCAGCTTAGTAGGACTGGGGTATGGGTTGATGAACACTGAAGCTTTCTTT. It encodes CASSLVGLGYGLMNTEAFF.

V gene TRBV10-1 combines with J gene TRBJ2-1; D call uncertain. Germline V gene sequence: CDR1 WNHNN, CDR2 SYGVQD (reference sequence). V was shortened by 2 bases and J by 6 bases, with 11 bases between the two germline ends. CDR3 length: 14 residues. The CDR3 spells CASSEGLLANEQFF. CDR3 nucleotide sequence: TGCGCCAGCAGTGAGGGTCTTTTGGCCAATGAGCAGTTCTTC.

The CDR3 is CASRRSTGSHYEQYF. In DNA, the CDR3 is TGTGCCAGCCGACGGAGTACAGGGTCGCACTACGAGCAGTACTTC. This rearrangement joins TRBV27 to TRBJ2-7; a weak D match, TRBD1 (6 bases). V lost 8 bases and J 3 bases, leaving 20 bases between the germline ends. CDR1 MNHEY and CDR2 SMNVEV come from the germline V gene (reference sequence). CDR3 length: 15 amino acids.

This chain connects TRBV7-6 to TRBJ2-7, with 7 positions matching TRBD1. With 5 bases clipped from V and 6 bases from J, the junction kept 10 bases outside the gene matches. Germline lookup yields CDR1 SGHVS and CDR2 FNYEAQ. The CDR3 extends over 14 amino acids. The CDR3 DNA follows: TGTGCCAGCAGCCCCGACACAGGGGATCGCGAGCAGTACTTC. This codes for CASSPDTGDREQYF.

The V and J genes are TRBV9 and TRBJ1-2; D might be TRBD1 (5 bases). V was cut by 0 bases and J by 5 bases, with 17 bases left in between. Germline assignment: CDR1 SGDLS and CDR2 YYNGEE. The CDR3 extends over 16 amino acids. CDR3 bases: TGTGCCAGCAGCGTAGGGTTATCGGGCAGGGATTATGGCTACACCTTC. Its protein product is CASSVGLSGRDYGYTF.

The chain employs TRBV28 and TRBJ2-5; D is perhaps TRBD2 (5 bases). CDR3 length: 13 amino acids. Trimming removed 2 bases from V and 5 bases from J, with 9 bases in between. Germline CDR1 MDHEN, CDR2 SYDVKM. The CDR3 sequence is CASSLTGLETQYF. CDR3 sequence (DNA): TGTGCCAGCAGTTTAACGGGGTTGGAGACCCAGTACTTC.

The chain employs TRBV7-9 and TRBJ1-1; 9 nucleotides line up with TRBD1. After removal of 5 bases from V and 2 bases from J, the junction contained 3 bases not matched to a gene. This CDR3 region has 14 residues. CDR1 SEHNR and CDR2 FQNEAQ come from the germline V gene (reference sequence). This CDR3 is CASSQTGGNTEAFF. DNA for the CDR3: TGTGCCAGCAGCCAAACAGGGGGCAACACTGAAGCTTTCTTT.

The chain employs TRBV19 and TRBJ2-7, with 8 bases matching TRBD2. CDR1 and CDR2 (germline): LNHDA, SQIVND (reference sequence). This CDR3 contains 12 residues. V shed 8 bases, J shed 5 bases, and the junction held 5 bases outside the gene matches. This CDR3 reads CASGGGPNEQYF. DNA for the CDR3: TGTGCCAGTGGCGGGGGGCCAAACGAGCAGTACTTC.

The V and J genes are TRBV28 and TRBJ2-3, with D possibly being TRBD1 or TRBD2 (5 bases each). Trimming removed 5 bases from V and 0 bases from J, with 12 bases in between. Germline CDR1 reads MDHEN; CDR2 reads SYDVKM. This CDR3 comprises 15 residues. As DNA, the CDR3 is TGTGCCAGCAGTCCGGGACGGACAAGCACAGATACGCAGTATTTT. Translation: CASSPGRTSTDTQYF.

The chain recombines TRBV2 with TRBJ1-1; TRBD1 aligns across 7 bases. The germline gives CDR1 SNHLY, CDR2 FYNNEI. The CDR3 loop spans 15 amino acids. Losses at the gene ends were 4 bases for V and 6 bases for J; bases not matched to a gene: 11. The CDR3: CASSGVATGPAEAFF. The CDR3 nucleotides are TGTGCCAGCAGTGGGGTCGCGACAGGGCCGGCTGAAGCTTTCTTT. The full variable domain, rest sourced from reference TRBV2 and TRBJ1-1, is EPEVTQTPSHQVTQMGQEVILRCVPISNHLYFYWYRQILGQKVEFLVSFYNNEISEKSEIFDDQFSVERPDGSNFTLKIRSTKLEDSAMYFCASSGVATGPAEAFFGQGTRLTVV.

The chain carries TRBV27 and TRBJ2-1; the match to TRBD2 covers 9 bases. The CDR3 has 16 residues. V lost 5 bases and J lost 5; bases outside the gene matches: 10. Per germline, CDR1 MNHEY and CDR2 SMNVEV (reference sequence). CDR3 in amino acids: CASSPIAGAGNNEQFF. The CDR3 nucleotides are TGTGCCAGCAGTCCCATAGCGGGAGCAGGGAACAATGAGCAGTTCTTC.

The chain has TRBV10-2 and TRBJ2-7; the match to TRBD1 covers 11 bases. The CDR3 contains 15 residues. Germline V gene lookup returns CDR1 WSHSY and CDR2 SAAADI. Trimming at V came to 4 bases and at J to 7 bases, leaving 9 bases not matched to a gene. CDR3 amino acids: CASSGWTGGAGEQYF. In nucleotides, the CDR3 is TGCGCCAGCAGTGGGTGGACAGGGGGCGCGGGGGAGCAGTACTTC.

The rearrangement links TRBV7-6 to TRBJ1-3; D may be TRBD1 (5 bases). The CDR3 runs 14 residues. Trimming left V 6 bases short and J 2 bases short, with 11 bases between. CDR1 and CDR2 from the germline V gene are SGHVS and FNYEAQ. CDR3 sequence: CASRPGGAGNTIYF. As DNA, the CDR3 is TGTGCCAGCAGACCTGGGGGAGCTGGAAACACCATATATTTT.

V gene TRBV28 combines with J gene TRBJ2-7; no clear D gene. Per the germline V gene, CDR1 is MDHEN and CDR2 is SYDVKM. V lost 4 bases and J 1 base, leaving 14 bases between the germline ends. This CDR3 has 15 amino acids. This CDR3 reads CASSSYLTNSYEQYF. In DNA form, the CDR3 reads TGTGCCAGCAGTTCCTACCTGACCAATTCCTACGAGCAGTACTTC.

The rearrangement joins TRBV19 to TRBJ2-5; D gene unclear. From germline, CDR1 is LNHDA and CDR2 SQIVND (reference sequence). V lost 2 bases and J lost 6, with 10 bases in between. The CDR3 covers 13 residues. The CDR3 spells CASSIRVSQTQYF. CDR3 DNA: TGTGCCAGTAGTATACGGGTATCGCAGACCCAGTACTTC.

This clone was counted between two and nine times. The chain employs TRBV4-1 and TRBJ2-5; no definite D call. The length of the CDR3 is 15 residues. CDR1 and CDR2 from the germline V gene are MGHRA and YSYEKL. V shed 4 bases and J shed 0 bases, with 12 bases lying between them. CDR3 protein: CASSPLPGNQETQYF. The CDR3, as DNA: TGCGCCAGCAGCCCTCTCCCGGGCAACCAAGAGACCCAGTACTTC.

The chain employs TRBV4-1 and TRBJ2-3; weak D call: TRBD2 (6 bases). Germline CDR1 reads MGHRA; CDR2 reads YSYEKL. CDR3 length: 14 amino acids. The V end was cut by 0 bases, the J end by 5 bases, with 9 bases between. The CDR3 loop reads CASSQDLGGDTQYF. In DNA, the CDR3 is TGCGCCAGCAGCCAAGATTTGGGGGGAGATACGCAGTATTTT.

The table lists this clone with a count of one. The CDR3 reads CASSMGLAGVPFVTQYF. The DNA of the CDR3 is TGTGCCAGTAGTATGGGTCTAGCGGGAGTTCCTTTCGTTACGCAGTATTTT. The chain recombines TRBV19 with TRBJ2-3, with TRBD2 matching over 10 bases. The CDR3 runs to 17 residues. The J segment lost 8 bases and the V segment lost 3 bases, leaving 14 bases of the junction unmatched. CDR1 and CDR2 (germline): LNHDA, SQIVND (reference sequence).

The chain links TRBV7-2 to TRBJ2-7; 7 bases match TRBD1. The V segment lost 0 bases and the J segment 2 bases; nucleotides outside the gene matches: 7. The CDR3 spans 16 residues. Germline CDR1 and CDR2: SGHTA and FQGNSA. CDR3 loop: CASSLAATGIAYEQYF. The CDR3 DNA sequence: TGTGCCAGCAGCTTAGCCGCGACAGGGATCGCCTACGAGCAGTACTTC.

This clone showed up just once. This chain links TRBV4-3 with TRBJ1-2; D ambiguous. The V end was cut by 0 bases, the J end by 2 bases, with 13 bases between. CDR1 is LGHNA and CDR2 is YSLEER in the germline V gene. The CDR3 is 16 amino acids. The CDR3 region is CASSQDQAVGNYGYTF. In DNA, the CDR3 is TGCGCCAGCAGCCAAGATCAGGCAGTTGGGAACTATGGCTACACCTTC.